Listed below are T cell receptor beta chains from one sample, sequenced in a study of blood T cell repertoires in COVID-19. Profiled with immunoSEQ multiplex PCR; TCRdb holds only in-frame clones, not every one. The data contain about 200,000 clones, roughly 84% of them seen just once; the ten biggest clones take up 18%. The sequencing input was peripheral blood. These receptors were collected from a man between 50 and 59 years old with COVID-19, enrolled during active disease. Both conserved end residues are part of each CDR3. Fields, in order: CDR3 DNA, CDR3 protein, J gene, D gene, clone size, V gene. D genes are given only for firm matches. Clone size, where shown, is once, few, many, or a class for clones that have expanded.

CDR3nt: TGTGCCAGCAGCGTGACTAGCGGGGGGGCCGGCGAGCAGTACTTC
CDR3aa: CASSVTSGGAGEQYF
j_gene: TRBJ2-7
d_gene: TRBD2
abundance: .
v_gene: TRBV7-2

CDR3nt: TGTGCCAGCAGTGAACTAGCGGGAGGGCCGTTCGGGGAGCTGTTTTTT
CDR3aa: CASSELAGGPFGELFF
j_gene: TRBJ2-2
d_gene: TRBD2
abundance: .
v_gene: TRBV6-4

CDR3nt: TGTGCCAGCAGCCAGGGACTAGCGGGTGATGAGCAGTACTTC
CDR3aa: CASSQGLAGDEQYF
j_gene: TRBJ2-7
d_gene: TRBD2
abundance: .
v_gene: TRBV3-1/TRBV3-2

CDR3nt: TGTGCCAGCAGTGCTCTGACGGGAGTAGGGGCCGGGGAGCTGTTTTTT
CDR3aa: CASSALTGVGAGELFF
j_gene: TRBJ2-2
d_gene: .
abundance: .
v_gene: TRBV6-1

CDR3nt: TGTGCCAGCAGCTTGGTGGCGGGCCGAGATCAGCCCCAGCATTTT
CDR3aa: CASSLVAGRDQPQHF
j_gene: TRBJ1-5
d_gene: .
abundance: .
v_gene: TRBV5-5

CDR3nt: TGTGCCAGCAGCCAGGGACTAGCGGGGACACCGAAACACAATGAGCAGTTCTTC
CDR3aa: CASSQGLAGTPKHNEQFF
j_gene: TRBJ2-1
d_gene: TRBD2
abundance: .
v_gene: TRBV4-2

CDR3nt: TGCGCCAGCAGCTTCGGACAGCTCTCGGATACGCAGTATTTT
CDR3aa: CASSFGQLSDTQYF
j_gene: TRBJ2-3
d_gene: .
abundance: .
v_gene: TRBV5-1

CDR3nt: TGCGCCAGCAGCTTGTTGGCGGGGGCCGGGGCCAACGTCCTGACTTTC
CDR3aa: CASSLLAGAGANVLTF
j_gene: TRBJ2-6
d_gene: .
abundance: .
v_gene: TRBV5-1

CDR3nt: TGTGCCAGCAGCCAGGGTCTAGCGGGGAACTACGAGCAGTACTTC
CDR3aa: CASSQGLAGNYEQYF
j_gene: TRBJ2-7
d_gene: TRBD2
abundance: .
v_gene: TRBV3-1/TRBV3-2

CDR3nt: TGCGCCAGCAGCCCCCGACAGGGAGGTAGCACAGATACGCAGTATTTT
CDR3aa: CASSPRQGGSTDTQYF
j_gene: TRBJ2-3
d_gene: .
abundance: .
v_gene: TRBV5-1

CDR3nt: TGTGCCAGCTCACCCCCGAGGAAGCGAGATACGCAGTATTTT
CDR3aa: CASSPPRKRDTQYF
j_gene: TRBJ2-3
d_gene: .
abundance: .
v_gene: TRBV18

CDR3nt: TGTGCCAGGGGGGGGGCTAGTCTCCATGAGCAGTTCTTC
CDR3aa: CARGGASLHEQFF
j_gene: TRBJ2-1
d_gene: .
abundance: .
v_gene: TRBV2

CDR3nt: TGTGCCAGCAGCCCGAAGGGACTAGTGACAGATACGCAGTATTTT
CDR3aa: CASSPKGLVTDTQYF
j_gene: TRBJ2-3
d_gene: TRBD2
abundance: few
v_gene: TRBV3-1/TRBV3-2

CDR3nt: TGTGCCAGCAGCGAGGGAGATACGCAGTATTTT
CDR3aa: CASSEGDTQYF
j_gene: TRBJ2-3
d_gene: .
abundance: .
v_gene: TRBV7-9

CDR3nt: TGTGCCAGCAGTTACAATGAGGGTCTGGACACCATATATTTT
CDR3aa: CASSYNEGLDTIYF
j_gene: TRBJ1-3
d_gene: .
abundance: .
v_gene: TRBV6-5

CDR3nt: TGTGCCAGCAGCTTACTGGAGGAGACCCAGTACTTC
CDR3aa: CASSLLEETQYF
j_gene: TRBJ2-5
d_gene: .
abundance: once
v_gene: TRBV7-2

CDR3nt: TGTGCCAGCAGCTTGGAGTGGGAGGTCTCCTACGAGCAGTACTTC
CDR3aa: CASSLEWEVSYEQYF
j_gene: TRBJ2-7
d_gene: .
abundance: .
v_gene: TRBV5-6

CDR3nt: TGTGCCAGCAGCGTAGCCGGTTACTCTGGAAACACCATATATTTT
CDR3aa: CASSVAGYSGNTIYF
j_gene: TRBJ1-3
d_gene: .
abundance: .
v_gene: TRBV9

CDR3nt: TGCGCCAGCAGCTTGGGGTCTGCGGCGGGAGGGACAGATACGCAGTATTTT
CDR3aa: CASSLGSAAGGTDTQYF
j_gene: TRBJ2-3
d_gene: TRBD2
abundance: once
v_gene: TRBV5-1

CDR3nt: TGTGCCAGTAGTATTTCCCCGGACAGGATAAACACTGAAGCTTTCTTT
CDR3aa: CASSISPDRINTEAFF
j_gene: TRBJ1-1
d_gene: TRBD1
abundance: few
v_gene: TRBV19

CDR3nt: TGTGCCAGCAGCTTTGCGGGGGGCCATAACACCGGGGAGCTGTTTTTT
CDR3aa: CASSFAGGHNTGELFF
j_gene: TRBJ2-2
d_gene: TRBD2
abundance: .
v_gene: TRBV7-2

CDR3nt: TGTGCCAGCAGTTACGATGGGACAGGGTCGGGCTGGGGCACAGATACGCAGTATTTT
CDR3aa: CASSYDGTGSGWGTDTQYF
j_gene: TRBJ2-3
d_gene: TRBD1
abundance: .
v_gene: TRBV6-2/TRBV6-3

CDR3nt: TGTGCCAGCAGCGTAGGGAGCGGGGGCCTCAATGAGCAGTTCTTC
CDR3aa: CASSVGSGGLNEQFF
j_gene: TRBJ2-1
d_gene: TRBD2
abundance: .
v_gene: TRBV9

CDR3nt: TGTGCCAGCAGCCCTCCCGCCACGACTAGCGGGGGGAGGTACGAGCAGTACTTC
CDR3aa: CASSPPATTSGGRYEQYF
j_gene: TRBJ2-7
d_gene: TRBD2
abundance: .
v_gene: TRBV7-7

CDR3nt: TGTGCCAGCAGCGTGGGACAGAATAATTCACCCCTCCACTTT
CDR3aa: CASSVGQNNSPLHF
j_gene: TRBJ1-6
d_gene: TRBD1
abundance: .
v_gene: TRBV5-4

CDR3nt: TGTGCCAGCAGTTTTTCCACAGGGGCGGACACCTTC
CDR3aa: CASSFSTGADTF
j_gene: TRBJ1-2
d_gene: TRBD1
abundance: .
v_gene: TRBV7-2

CDR3nt: TGTGCCAGCAGCCGGAGAGTGACAGGGGACACTGAAGCTTTCTTT
CDR3aa: CASSRRVTGDTEAFF
j_gene: TRBJ1-1
d_gene: TRBD1
abundance: .
v_gene: TRBV7-2

CDR3nt: TGCGCCAGCAGGAAGGGACAGGGTTTGAACATTCAGTACTTC
CDR3aa: CASRKGQGLNIQYF
j_gene: TRBJ2-4
d_gene: TRBD1
abundance: once
v_gene: TRBV5-1

CDR3nt: TGTGCCATCACAAACTTCTACGAGCAGTACTTC
CDR3aa: CAITNFYEQYF
j_gene: TRBJ2-7
d_gene: .
abundance: once
v_gene: TRBV10-3

CDR3nt: TGTGCCAGCTGCGCAGGCGATGGGAATCAGCCCCAGCATTTT
CDR3aa: CASCAGDGNQPQHF
j_gene: TRBJ1-5
d_gene: .
abundance: .
v_gene: TRBV18

CDR3nt: TGTGCCAGCAGACCCCCGGGAGGAGGCAATCAGCCCCAGCATTTT
CDR3aa: CASRPPGGGNQPQHF
j_gene: TRBJ1-5
d_gene: .
abundance: .
v_gene: TRBV7-2

CDR3nt: TGTGCCAGCAGCCAGGGGCCGGGATCTGGAAACACCATATATTTT
CDR3aa: CASSQGPGSGNTIYF
j_gene: TRBJ1-3
d_gene: .
abundance: .
v_gene: TRBV11-2